Listed below are T cell receptor beta chains from one sample, sequenced in a study of Ad26.COV2.S vaccination and SARS-CoV-2 variants. Data came from immunoSEQ multiplex PCR; TCRdb stores just in-frame clones and leaves some out. This sample has around 350,000 clones, with roughly 94% found just once. This material consisted of peripheral blood, taken after recovery from COVID-19. The receptors were sampled from a human donor who had recovered from COVID-19. Both conserved end residues are trimmed from each CDR3.

TRBV5-6	ASSLAGRANYGYT
TRBV12-5	ASGLYTEAF
TRBV19	ASSGGPFFTEAF
TRBV12-3/TRBV12-4	ASGEPGRYGYT
TRBV6-5	ASSEGAVPGEQY
TRBV2	ASSPRLATNEKLF
TRBV2	ASSGRYGYT
TRBV21-1	ASSKAGQGKETQY
TRBV5-6	ASQLGFPGELF
TRBV25-1	ASSKDRGIDTEAF
TRBV15	ATSRGLVNQPQH
TRBV6-1	ASSEGWRTNQPQH
TRBV3-1/TRBV3-2	ASSSGTGGGYEQY
TRBV9	ASSVGGRAGGPAGELF
TRBV7-6	ASSLSVWSVIIHNEQF
TRBV7-3	ASSLDYGNTEAF
TRBV7-9	ASSSNREATNEKLF
TRBV7-2	ASSLERNTEAF
TRBV25-1	ASPLISSGSTDTQY
TRBV29-1	SVEGRGTGARNTEAF
TRBV29-1	SVERGRELEQF
TRBV24-1	ATSESGQVNTGELF
TRBV13	ASSLGTDPYGYT
TRBV20-1	RTAGYGYT
TRBV2	ASSSDSHQPQH
TRBV19	ASSNVVSGANVLT
TRBV27	ASSLEGDTEAF
TRBV27	ASSPNGRTQY
TRBV6-5	ASSSHLGEQF
TRBV13	ASSYRQGPSLEQY
TRBV5-4	ASSFTANTEAF
TRBV19	ASTPTGDRKEYT
TRBV2	ASSEGSMSNQPQH
TRBV12-3/TRBV12-4	ASSLGGPGRQY
TRBV7-9	ASSLADGPTEAF
TRBV10-3	AISDPGRMGANVLT
TRBV19	ASSPGQWAGNTIY
TRBV9	ASSPPRGRSYNEQF
TRBV7-9	ASSLVTGYGYT
TRBV4-3	ASSQVGTDGYT
TRBV18	ASSPPSEQPLSAF
TRBV18	ASSPGSTEYQPQH